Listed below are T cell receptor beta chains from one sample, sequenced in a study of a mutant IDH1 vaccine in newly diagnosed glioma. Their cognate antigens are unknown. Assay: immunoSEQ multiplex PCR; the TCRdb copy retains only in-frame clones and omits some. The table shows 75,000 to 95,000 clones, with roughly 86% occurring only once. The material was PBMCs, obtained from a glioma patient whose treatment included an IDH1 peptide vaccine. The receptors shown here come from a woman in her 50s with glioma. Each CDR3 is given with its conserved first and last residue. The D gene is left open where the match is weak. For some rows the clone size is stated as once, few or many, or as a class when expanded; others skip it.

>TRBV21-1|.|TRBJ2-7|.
CASTRPGLHGQGQYF
TGTGCCAGCACCCGCCCAGGGTTGCACGGGCAGGGGCAGTACTTC
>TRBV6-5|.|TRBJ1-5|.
CASSFAAAGDNQPQHF
TGTGCCAGCAGTTTCGCCGCCGCGGGGGACAATCAGCCCCAGCATTTT
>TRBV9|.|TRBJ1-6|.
CASSVGGSWSYNSPLHF
TGTGCCAGCAGCGTCGGGGGATCCTGGTCCTATAATTCACCCCTCCACTTT
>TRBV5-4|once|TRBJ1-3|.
CASSPDSIGNTIYF
TGTGCCAGCAGCCCCGACTCAATCGGAAACACCATATATTTT
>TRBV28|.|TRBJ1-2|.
CASSPWPGSLYGYTF
TGTGCCAGCAGCCCCTGGCCGGGGTCCCTATATGGCTACACCTTC
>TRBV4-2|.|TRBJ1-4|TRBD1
CASSQEPGQGFEKLFF
TGTGCCAGCAGCCAAGAACCGGGACAGGGCTTTGAAAAACTGTTTTTT
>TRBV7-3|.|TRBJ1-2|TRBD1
CASSLYDRGRSYGYTF
TGTGCCAGCAGCTTATACGACAGGGGGCGCTCCTATGGCTACACCTTC
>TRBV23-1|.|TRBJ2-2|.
CASSPPGRHTGELFF
TGCGCCAGCAGTCCCCCGGGGAGGCACACCGGGGAGCTGTTTTTT
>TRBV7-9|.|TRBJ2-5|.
CASRSAGRETQYF
TGTGCCAGCAGGTCGGCGGGACGAGAGACCCAGTACTTC
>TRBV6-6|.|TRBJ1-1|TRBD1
CASSPRQGQAFF
TGTGCCAGCAGCCCCCGACAGGGACAAGCTTTCTTT
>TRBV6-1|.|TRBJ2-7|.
CASKSPGGYEQYF
TGTGCCAGCAAATCCCCTGGCGGATACGAGCAGTACTTC
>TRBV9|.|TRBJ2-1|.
CASSVDAYHYNEQFF
TGTGCCAGCAGCGTAGATGCTTACCATTACAATGAGCAGTTCTTC
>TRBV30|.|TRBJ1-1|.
CAWSPEGEAFF
TGTGCCTGGAGTCCCGAGGGTGAAGCTTTCTTT
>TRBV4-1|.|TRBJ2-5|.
CASSQDREETQYF
TGCGCCAGCAGCCAAGATAGAGAAGAGACCCAGTACTTC
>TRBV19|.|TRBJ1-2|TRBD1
CASSRGQGYGYTF
TGTGCCAGTAGTAGAGGACAGGGCTATGGCTACACCTTC
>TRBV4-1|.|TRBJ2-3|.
CASSRPGTPDPQYF
TGCGCCAGCAGCCGACCCGGGACTCCCGACCCGCAGTATTTT
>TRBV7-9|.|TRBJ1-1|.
CASSRGGANTEAFF
TGTGCCAGCAGTCGTGGCGGAGCGAACACTGAAGCTTTCTTT
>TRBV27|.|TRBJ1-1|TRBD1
CASTPGGGAEAFF
TGTGCCAGCACCCCTGGAGGGGGCGCTGAAGCTTTCTTT
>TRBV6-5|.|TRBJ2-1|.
CASSYSKSSNEQFF
TGTGCCAGCAGTTACAGCAAGTCTTCCAATGAGCAGTTCTTC
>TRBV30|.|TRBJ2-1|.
CAWSVGNEQFF
TGTGCCTGGAGTGTAGGCAATGAGCAGTTCTTC